The entry below gives a single T cell receptor (beta chain) sequence along with its context. The source of the sample is a study of blood T cell repertoires in COVID-19. Study details: The origin of the acute and convalescent COVID-19 samples was the United States, Italy and Spain. The analysed material was cDNA or gDNA that came from T cells, B-cell-depleted T cells, or PBMCs.

Trimming took 4 bases from V and 4 from J, leaving 19 bases between them. This CDR3 is built from 16 residues. The germline gives CDR1 MGHRA, CDR2 YSYEKL. Original handling: Amplification of reference gene primers was used by the study to estimate nucleated cell counts. Libraries were prepared by immunoSEQ multiplex PCR; TCRdb keeps only in-frame clonotypes and omits some of them. V, J and clone size were drawn from that table, and D and trimming were deduced from the DNA. In the table there are 150,000 to 160,000 clones, around 78% of which are singletons. The sample comprised peripheral blood. This TCR was recovered from a man older than 75 with acute or convalescent COVID-19. J is TRBJ1-1 and V is TRBV4-1; possible D gene TRBD1, 5 bases. Here the CDR3 reads CASSRTLPGQGTEAFF. Here the CDR3 DNA reads TGCGCCAGCAGCCGAACCTTACCCGGGCAGGGCACTGAAGCTTTCTTT.